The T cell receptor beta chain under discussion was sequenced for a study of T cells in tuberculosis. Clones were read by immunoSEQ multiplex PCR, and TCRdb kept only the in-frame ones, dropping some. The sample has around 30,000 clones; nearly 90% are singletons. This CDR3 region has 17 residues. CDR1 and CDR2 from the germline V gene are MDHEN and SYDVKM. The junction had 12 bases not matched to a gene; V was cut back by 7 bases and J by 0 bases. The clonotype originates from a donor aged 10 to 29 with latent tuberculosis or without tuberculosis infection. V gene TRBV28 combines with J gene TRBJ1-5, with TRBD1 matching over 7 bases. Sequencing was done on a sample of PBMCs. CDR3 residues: CASNSGTENYSNQPQHF. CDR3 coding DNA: TGTGCCAGCAATTCCGGGACAGAAAATTATAGCAATCAGCCCCAGCATTTT.